The 17 T cell receptor beta chains below all came from one sample that was sequenced in a study of T cell responses to AZD1222 COVID-19 vaccine. The repertoire was sequenced with immunoSEQ multiplex PCR; TCRdb's copy has only in-frame clones and lacks some. The sample holds roughly 150,000 clones, about 90% seen once. The sequencing here drew on peripheral blood, taken 28 days after the second AZD1222 dose. The receptors come from an adult who received the AZD1222 COVID-19 vaccine.

The J gene is TRBJ1-5, the V gene TRBV18; D is unclear. The germline V gene has CDR1 KGHSH and CDR2 LQKENI. This CDR3 has 14 amino acids. V was shortened by 3 bases and J by 4 bases, with 10 bases between the two germline ends. The CDR3 loop is CASSPRYENQPQHF. CDR3 in DNA: TGTGCCAGCTCACCTCGTTACGAAAATCAGCCCCAGCATTTT.

The count of this clone is one. The V and J genes are TRBV18 and TRBJ2-7; no clear D gene. The CDR3 has 13 residues. Germline V gene sequence: CDR1 KGHSH, CDR2 LQKENI. Trimming took off 0 bases at V and 6 bases at J, with 9 bases between the two ends. Written as DNA, the CDR3 is TGTGCCAGCTCACCACCATCAGCTCTCGAGCAGTACTTC. This translates into CASSPPSALEQYF.

This sequence joins TRBV6-5 and TRBJ1-2, with a possible D match to TRBD1 (5 bases). Trimming pared 1 base from V and 7 bases from J, leaving 16 bases between. This CDR3 comprises 15 residues. Germline CDR1 reads MNHEY; CDR2 reads SVGAGI. CDR3 sequence (DNA): TGTGCCAGCAGTTACTATGGGGCAGATAGGGCTGGCTACACCTTC. It codes for CASSYYGADRAGYTF.

V gene TRBV5-6 combines with J gene TRBJ1-2, with a weak D call TRBD1 (6 bases). CDR1 is SGHDT and CDR2 is YYEEEE in the germline V gene. The CDR3 extends over 13 amino acids. V lost 0 bases and J lost 5, with 8 bases in between. CDR3 DNA: TGTGCCAGCAGCTTGGGACAGGATTATGGCTACACCTTC. This codes for CASSLGQDYGYTF.

V usage is TRBV29-1 and J usage is TRBJ1-2, with D unresolved. Germline V gene data show CDR1 as SQVTM and CDR2 as ANQGSEA. There are 14 residues in the CDR3. The CDR3 DNA follows: TGCAGTTTCTTTCCTACCTCGAGGAGTGGAGGCTACACCTTC. As protein: CSFFPTSRSGGYTF.

The chain links TRBV12-2 to TRBJ1-5; the D call of TRBD1 is as the table states it, not checked on the DNA. TRBV12-2 is recorded as a pseudogene. The CDR3 runs to 16 residues. CDR3 nucleotides: TGTGCAAGTCGCTTTGCGGACAGGGGGGGATATCAGCCCCAGCATTTT. It yields the protein CASRFADRGGYQPQHF.

The rearrangement links TRBV7-8 to TRBJ2-5; D might be TRBD2 (5 bases). The V end was cut by 8 bases, the J end by 2 bases, with 15 bases between. CDR1 is SGHVS and CDR2 is FQNEAQ in the germline V gene. This CDR3 has 14 amino acids. In DNA, the CDR3 is TGTGCCAGCTGCGGGTCGGGGTATCAAGAGACCCAGTACTTC. The encoded protein is CASCGSGYQETQYF.

The V and J genes are TRBV12-5 and TRBJ2-1, with 11 bases fitting TRBD2. Germline values: CDR1 LGHNT, CDR2 FRNRAP. V dropped 5 bases and J dropped 3; count of bases not matched to a gene: 6. This CDR3 region has 16 residues. This chain's CDR3 is CASGPRGTSGYNEQFF. Written as DNA, the CDR3 is TGTGCTAGTGGTCCTCGGGGGACTAGCGGCTACAATGAGCAGTTCTTC.

V gene TRBV7-2 combines with J gene TRBJ1-5; tentative D call: TRBD1 (5 bases). CDR1 and CDR2 (germline): SGHTA, FQGNSA. Trimming took off 4 bases at V and 5 bases at J, with 12 bases between the two ends. This CDR3 contains 14 residues. The CDR3 coding sequence is TGTGCCAGCAGCTCGGGGCTGGGGGATCAGCCCCAGCATTTT. It codes for CASSSGLGDQPQHF.

CDR3 in amino acids: CASSLASTNYGYTF. CDR3 DNA: TGTGCCAGCAGCTTAGCGTCCACCAACTATGGCTACACCTTC. V usage is TRBV7-9 and J usage is TRBJ1-2; the D is unclear. From germline, CDR1 is SEHNR and CDR2 FQNEAQ (reference sequence). Trimming pared 0 bases from V and 2 bases from J, leaving 7 bases between. The length of the CDR3 is 14 residues. Supplemented by reference TRBV7-9 and TRBJ1-2, the full variable domain reads DTGVSQNPRHKITKRGQNVTFRCDPISEHNRLYWYRQTLGQGPEFLTYFQNEAQLEKSRLLSDRFSAERPKGSFSTLEIQRTEQGDSAMYLCASSLASTNYGYTFGSGTRLTVV.

This clone appeared a few times. The chain joins TRBV5-1 to TRBJ2-1, with TRBD1 matching over 11 bases. CDR3 size: 14 residues. Trimming removed 6 bases from V and 9 bases from J; junction bases left unmatched: 8. Germline CDR1 is SGHRS and CDR2 is YFSETQ. CDR3: CASKKDRGQSEQFF. The CDR3, as DNA: TGCGCCAGCAAAAAGGACAGGGGGCAGAGTGAGCAGTTCTTC.

The chain recombines TRBV30 with TRBJ1-1, with D possibly matching TRBD1 (5 bases). Germline assignment: CDR1 GTSNPN and CDR2 SVGIG (reference sequence). With 3 bases removed from V and 5 bases from J, the gap between germline ends came to 13 bases. There are 13 residues in the CDR3. The CDR3 nucleotides are TGTGCCTGGAGCCAGGGATGGGGTACTGAAGCTTTCTTT. This gives the protein CAWSQGWGTEAFF.

This chain links TRBV2 with TRBJ2-1, with D perhaps matching TRBD1 (5 bases). Germline-derived CDR1 and CDR2 are SNHLY and FYNNEI. Trimming removed 7 bases at V and 5 bases at J, with 6 bases between. The CDR3 totals 11 residues. The CDR3 loop is CASNRNNEQFF. The CDR3 DNA follows: TGTGCCAGCAACAGGAACAATGAGCAGTTCTTC.

As to this clone: Other DNA sequences from this sample encode an identical CDR3 as well. V gene TRBV15 combines with J gene TRBJ2-7, with D possibly TRBD1 on 6 matching bases. The V and J ends lost 3 bases and 0 bases respectively, with 9 bases between them. Germline CDR1 LNHNV, CDR2 YYDKDF (reference sequence). This CDR3 region has 14 residues. CDR3 in DNA: TGTGCCACCAGCAGGACAGGTAGCTCCTACGAGCAGTACTTC. This gives the protein CATSRTGSSYEQYF.

This clone is a singleton in its sample. The V call is TRBV27, the J call TRBJ2-7; D is unclear. V dropped 3 bases and J dropped 0 bases, with 9 bases sitting between them. Germline CDR1 is MNHEY and CDR2 is SMNVEV (reference sequence). The CDR3 contains 14 residues. The CDR3 nucleotides read TGTGCCAGCAGTTTTTCACACAGCTCCTACGAGCAGTACTTC. Amino acid sequence: CASSFSHSSYEQYF.

This chain joins TRBV19 and TRBJ2-7, with D uncertain. CDR1 is LNHDA, CDR2 SQIVND, per germline (reference sequence). V shed 5 bases and J shed 6 bases, with 23 bases lying between them. This CDR3 comprises 16 residues. The CDR3 loop reads CASSPNDISLPPEQYF. In DNA, the CDR3 is TGTGCCAGTAGTCCCAATGACATTTCCCTTCCCCCCGAGCAGTACTTC.

This chain joins TRBV14 and TRBJ1-2; D is possibly TRBD1 (5 bases). Germline CDR1 reads SGHDN; CDR2 reads FVKESK. This CDR3 has 14 amino acids. V lost 1 base to trimming and J lost 2 bases, with 8 bases between them. The CDR3 protein is CASSQGQGNYGYTF. DNA of the CDR3: TGTGCCAGCAGCCAAGGTCAGGGCAACTATGGCTACACCTTC.